The T cell receptor (beta chain) under discussion was sequenced for a study of blood T cell repertoires in COVID-19. This CDR3 comprises 15 residues. In germline, CDR1 is SGHKS, CDR2 YYEKEE (reference sequence). Trimming took off 7 bases at V and 5 bases at J, with 21 bases between the two ends. In terms of age and location, participants ranged from roughly 18 to 89 years and lived in about two dozen US areas. Profiling relied on immunoSEQ multiplex PCR, and the TCRdb table lists in-frame clones only, not all of them. The data hold under 200,000 clones, with around 89% observed a single time. This rearrangement joins TRBV5-5 to TRBJ1-1; D is undetermined. The TCR was taken from a young woman who had recovered from COVID-19. The specimen sequenced was PBMCs or T cells enriched from blood (not recorded which). CDR3 amino acids: CASLDQRGSETEAFF. The DNA for the CDR3 is TGTGCCAGCCTCGACCAGCGGGGAAGTGAAACTGAAGCTTTCTTT.